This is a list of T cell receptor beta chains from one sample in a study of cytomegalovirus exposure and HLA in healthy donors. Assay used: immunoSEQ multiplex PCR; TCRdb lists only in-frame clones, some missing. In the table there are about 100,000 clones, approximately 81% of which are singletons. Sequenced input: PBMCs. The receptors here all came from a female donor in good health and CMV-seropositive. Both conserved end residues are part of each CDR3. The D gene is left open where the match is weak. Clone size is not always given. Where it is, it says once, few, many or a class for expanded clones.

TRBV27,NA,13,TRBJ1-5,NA,CASSLTGNQPQHF,TGTGCCAGCAGTTTGACAGGCAATCAGCCCCAGCATTTT
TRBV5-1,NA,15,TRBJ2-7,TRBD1,CASSPWTGVSYEQYF,TGCGCCAGCAGCCCATGGACAGGGGTCTCCTACGAGCAGTACTTC
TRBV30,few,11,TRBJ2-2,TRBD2,CAWGRAGELFF,TGTGCCTGGGGGAGGGCCGGGGAGCTGTTTTTT
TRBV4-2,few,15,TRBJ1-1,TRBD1,CASSQQTGGHTEAFF,TGTGCCAGCAGCCAACAAACAGGGGGCCACACTGAAGCTTTCTTT
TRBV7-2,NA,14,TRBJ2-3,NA,CASGGVRSADTQYF,TGTGCCAGCGGAGGGGTACGGAGCGCAGATACGCAGTATTTT
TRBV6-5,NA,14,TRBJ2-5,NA,CASSYSQVGETQYF,TGTGCCAGCAGTTACTCCCAGGTTGGGGAGACCCAGTACTTC
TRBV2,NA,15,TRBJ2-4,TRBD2,CASSEAGGAKNSQYF,TGTGCCAGCAGTGAAGCGGGAGGGGCCAAAAACAGTCAGTACTTC
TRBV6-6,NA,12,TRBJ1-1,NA,CASAPRGFEAFF,TGTGCCAGCGCTCCCCGGGGATTTGAAGCTTTCTTT
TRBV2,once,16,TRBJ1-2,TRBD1,CASTGQGAHRNYGYTF,TGTGCCAGCACGGGACAGGGGGCGCATAGGAACTATGGCTACACCTTC
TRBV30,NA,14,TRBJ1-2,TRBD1,CAWSKQGGDYGYTF,TGTGCCTGGAGTAAACAGGGGGGGGACTATGGCTACACCTTC
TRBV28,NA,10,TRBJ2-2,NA,CATSTGELFF,TGTGCCACTTCCACCGGGGAGCTGTTTTTT
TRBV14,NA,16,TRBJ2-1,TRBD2,CASSQDPPGGGNEQFF,TGTGCCAGCAGCCAAGATCCGCCGGGAGGGGGCAATGAGCAGTTCTTC
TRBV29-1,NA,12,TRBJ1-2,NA,CSVQRAAYGYTF,TGCAGCGTGCAGAGGGCCGCCTATGGCTACACCTTC
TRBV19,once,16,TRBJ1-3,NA,CASSADRRISGNTIYF,TGTGCCAGTAGTGCGGACAGACGGATCTCTGGAAACACCATATATTTT
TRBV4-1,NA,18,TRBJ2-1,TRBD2,CASSQDPPVAGAYNEQFF,TGCGCCAGCAGCCAAGATCCCCCCGTAGCGGGGGCCTACAATGAGCAGTTCTTC
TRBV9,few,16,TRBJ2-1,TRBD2,CASSLSPSGTYNEQFF,TGTGCCAGCAGCCTATCACCTAGCGGGACTTACAATGAGCAGTTCTTC
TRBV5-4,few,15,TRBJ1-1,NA,CASSPPGEGYTEAFF,TGTGCCAGCAGCCCCCCAGGGGAAGGTTACACTGAAGCTTTCTTT
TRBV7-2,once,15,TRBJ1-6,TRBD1,CASSSRNRGNSPLHF,TGTGCCAGCAGCTCACGGAACAGGGGAAATTCACCCCTCCACTTT
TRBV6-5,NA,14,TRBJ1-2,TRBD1,CASRDRGSYYGYTF,TGTGCCAGCAGGGACAGGGGATCTTACTATGGCTACACCTTC
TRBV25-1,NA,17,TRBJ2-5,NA,CASSARLSPEQDETQYF,TGTGCCAGCAGTGCCCGGTTGAGTCCCGAACAGGATGAGACCCAGTACTTC
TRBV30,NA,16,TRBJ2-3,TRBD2,CAWRPNSGRYADTQYF,TGTGCCTGGAGGCCGAATAGCGGGAGGTACGCAGATACGCAGTATTTT
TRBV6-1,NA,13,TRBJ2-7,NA,CASSRVGFYEQYF,TGTGCCAGCAGTAGAGTTGGTTTCTACGAGCAGTACTTC
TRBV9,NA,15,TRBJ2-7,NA,CASSVGSQGFYEQYF,TGTGCCAGCAGCGTAGGTTCCCAGGGCTTCTACGAGCAGTACTTC
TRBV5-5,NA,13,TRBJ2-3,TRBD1,CARRTGAADTQYF,TGTGCCAGGAGGACAGGGGCGGCAGATACGCAGTATTTT
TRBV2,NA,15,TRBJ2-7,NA,CASSLERTRPYEQYF,TGTGCCAGCAGTTTGGAAAGGACACGTCCCTACGAGCAGTACTTC
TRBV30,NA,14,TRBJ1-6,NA,CAWSVMAGNSPLHF,TGTGCCTGGAGTGTAATGGCTGGTAATTCACCCCTCCACTTT
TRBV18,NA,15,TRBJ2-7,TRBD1,CASSIQGQGNHEQYF,TGTGCCAGCTCGATACAGGGACAGGGTAACCACGAGCAGTACTTC
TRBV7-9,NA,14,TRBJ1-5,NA,CASSHDSPSQPQHF,TGTGCCAGCAGCCACGACTCCCCATCTCAGCCCCAGCATTTT
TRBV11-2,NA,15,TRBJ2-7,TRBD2,CASSTGGGSTYEQYF,TGTGCCAGCAGCACAGGTGGCGGGAGCACCTACGAGCAGTACTTC